Below are 19 T cell receptor beta chains sequenced from a single sample in a study of a mutant IDH1 vaccine in newly diagnosed glioma. The table came from immunoSEQ multiplex PCR; TCRdb's copy has only in-frame clones and leaves some out. The sample holds about 38,000 clones, about four fifths seen once. Their antigen targets remain unknown. The time point: week 5, during vaccination. The content of each vaccine dose was 300 ug of mutant IDH1 20-mer peptide, and topical imiquimod accompanied it. The source was PBMCs, collected from a glioma patient whose treatment included an IDH1 peptide vaccine. The receptors come from a man aged 40-49 years with glioma.

The chain is built from TRBV7-9 and TRBJ2-7, with 8 bases identical to TRBD1. After removal of 5 bases from V and 2 bases from J, the junction contained 11 bases not matched to a gene. Per germline, CDR1 SEHNR and CDR2 FQNEAQ (reference sequence). CDR3 size: 16 residues. CDR3 loop: CASSRQGAGATYEQYF. The CDR3 DNA is TGTGCCAGCAGCCGTCAGGGGGCAGGGGCCACCTACGAGCAGTACTTC.

This chain uses TRBV5-1 with TRBJ2-7, with 8 nucleotides matching TRBD2. This CDR3 has 14 residues. V shed 2 bases and J 2 bases; nucleotides not matched to a gene: 3. The germline V gene encodes CDR1 SGHRS and CDR2 YFSETQ. CDR3 coding DNA: TGCGCCAGCAGCTTTTCCGGGGGGGCCTACGAGCAGTACTTC. Translation: CASSFSGGAYEQYF.

The chain combines TRBV6-6 with TRBJ1-1; D gene ambiguous. The V end lost 0 bases, the J end lost 5 bases, and 7 bases lay between the germline ends. CDR1 and CDR2 (germline): MNHNY, SVGAGI (reference sequence). CDR3 length equals 13 residues. The CDR3 protein is CASSYSKGTEAFF. The CDR3, as DNA: TGTGCCAGCAGTTACTCGAAAGGGACTGAAGCTTTCTTT.

The gene calls are TRBV5-5 and TRBJ1-2; 7 nucleotides line up with TRBD1. Trimming removed 2 bases from V and 6 bases from J; junction bases left unmatched: 1. CDR3 length: 12 amino acids. Germline V gene sequence: CDR1 SGHKS, CDR2 YYEKEE (reference sequence). In nucleotides, the CDR3 is TGTGCCAGCAGCTTAGACAGGGATGGCTACACCTTC. Its translation is CASSLDRDGYTF.

This clone was observed a handful of times. The genes are TRBV4-1 and TRBJ2-3, with TRBD1 as a possible D gene (6 bases). Trimming left V 2 bases short and J 4 bases short, with 16 bases between. CDR3 length equals 16 residues. From germline, CDR1 is MGHRA and CDR2 YSYEKL. CDR3 bases: TGCGCCAGCAGCCAACCTGGGAGACAGGTATCAGATACGCAGTATTTT. Its protein product is CASSQPGRQVSDTQYF.

The rearrangement uses TRBV27 and TRBJ2-3; possibly TRBD2 for D (5 bases). This CDR3 spans 14 amino acids. Germline V lookup: CDR1 MNHEY, CDR2 SMNVEV (reference sequence). Trimming cost V 2 bases and J 1 base, with 7 bases left between them. CDR3 region: CASSLDGGTDTQYF. The CDR3 DNA is TGTGCCAGCAGTTTAGACGGGGGCACAGATACGCAGTATTTT.

This chain joins TRBV6-6 and TRBJ1-5; 9 nucleotides line up with TRBD1. The ends lost 3 bases at V and 6 bases at J; junction bases unmatched: 3. Germline V CDR1 and CDR2: MNHNY, SVGAGI (reference sequence). The CDR3 has 14 residues. DNA for the CDR3: TGTGCCAGCAGTTATTGGGACAGGGCTCAGCCCCAGCATTTT. Protein sequence: CASSYWDRAQPQHF.

This clone was found a few times. The chain is built from TRBV15 and TRBJ1-2; 7 bases line up with TRBD1. Trimming removed 7 bases from V and 7 bases from J; junction bases left unmatched: 6. The CDR3 runs to 12 residues. Germline lookup yields CDR1 LNHNV and CDR2 YYDKDF (reference sequence). In nucleotides, the CDR3 is TGTGCCACCACACAGGGGCGGGGTGGCTACACCTTC. Its translation: CATTQGRGGYTF.

J is TRBJ1-1 and V is TRBV10-1, with 8 bases fitting TRBD1. V lost 6 bases, J lost 0 bases, and 3 bases stayed unmatched. This CDR3 contains 14 residues. CDR1 WNHNN and CDR2 SYGVQD come from the germline V gene (reference sequence). CDR3 DNA sequence: TGCGCCAGCAGCCTGACAGGGGTGAACACTGAAGCTTTCTTT. Residues: CASSLTGVNTEAFF.

The gene calls are TRBV5-4 and TRBJ2-6; D remains ambiguous. This CDR3 has 14 residues. The germline V and J ends were trimmed by 0 bases and 3 bases, with 4 bases remaining between them. The germline V gene encodes CDR1 SGHNT and CDR2 YYREEE (reference sequence). CDR3 DNA: TGTGCCAGCAGCTTGGGAGATGGGGCCAACGTCCTGACTTTC. It specifies CASSLGDGANVLTF.

In this sample, this clone turned up a few times. J is TRBJ1-1 and V is TRBV5-6, with 10 nucleotides matching TRBD1. Germline V CDR1 and CDR2: SGHDT, YYEEEE. The J segment lost 5 bases and the V segment lost 3 bases, leaving 4 bases of the junction unmatched. CDR3 length: 14 residues. This CDR3 is CASSWGQGWTEAFF. The DNA of the CDR3 is TGTGCCAGCAGCTGGGGACAGGGGTGGACTGAAGCTTTCTTT.

V is TRBV5-1 and J is TRBJ2-6; D perhaps matches TRBD1 (6 bases). The CDR3 totals 16 residues. V was clipped by 4 bases and J by 1 base, with 12 bases between them. The germline gives CDR1 SGHRS, CDR2 YFSETQ. In DNA, the CDR3 is TGCGCCAGCAGCCCGGACAGTGTTTCTGGGGCCAACGTCCTGACTTTC. It encodes CASSPDSVSGANVLTF.

V is TRBV2 and J is TRBJ2-7; weak D call: TRBD1 (5 bases). The CDR3 is 14 amino acids. Germline V lookup: CDR1 SNHLY, CDR2 FYNNEI. The V gene lost 6 bases and the J gene lost 2 bases, with 14 bases spanning the gap. For the CDR3, the DNA is TGTGCCAGCAGCGACAGACGATACCCCTACGAGCAGTACTTC. Protein sequence: CASSDRRYPYEQYF.

The chain uses TRBV7-8 and TRBJ2-5; the match to TRBD1 covers 8 bases. After removal of 2 bases from V and 4 bases from J, the junction contained 3 bases not matched to a gene. The CDR3 loop spans 14 amino acids. Germline loops: CDR1 SGHVS, CDR2 FQNEAQ. This chain's CDR3 is CASSLTDRGETQYF. CDR3 sequence (DNA): TGTGCCAGCAGCTTAACCGACAGGGGAGAGACCCAGTACTTC.

Points on this clone: The junction departs from germline at one end; a sequencing error may be responsible. This chain links TRBV6-1 with TRBJ1-4, with D possibly TRBD1 on 6 matching bases. Germline V gene sequence: CDR1 MNHNS, CDR2 SASEGT. This CDR3 is built from 14 residues. CDR3 region: CASREGGVNEKLFF. CDR3 nucleotides: TGTGCCAGCAGGGAAGGGGGGGTCAATGAAAAACTGTTTTTT.

The chain joins TRBV19 to TRBJ1-5; no firm D call. V shed 0 bases and J shed 5 bases, with 11 bases lying between them. The CDR3 runs to 15 residues. Per germline, CDR1 LNHDA and CDR2 SQIVND (reference sequence). The DNA for the CDR3 is TGTGCCAGTAGTATAGATTGGGCCGAATATCAGCCCCAGCATTTT. Translation gives CASSIDWAEYQPQHF.

The chain joins TRBV5-1 to TRBJ2-7; D gene unclear. The CDR3 spans 12 residues. Looked up from germline, CDR1 is SGHRS and CDR2 is YFSETQ. The V end was cut by 4 bases, the J end by 4 bases, with 9 bases between. The CDR3 nucleotides are TGCGCCAGCAGCGCCGGTCCTTACGAGCAGTACTTC. Its protein is CASSAGPYEQYF.

The V and J genes are TRBV2 and TRBJ1-1; 12 nucleotides line up with TRBD1. The CDR3 is 13 residues long. Germline V CDR1 and CDR2: SNHLY, FYNNEI. The V gene end was trimmed by 11 bases and the J gene end by 2 bases; junction bases not matched to a gene: 3. Here the CDR3 DNA reads TGTGCCGGGGACAGGGGGCGAAACACTGAAGCTTTCTTT. Encoded protein: CAGDRGRNTEAFF. Full variable domain (remainder filled in from reference TRBV2 and TRBJ1-1): EPEVTQTPSHQVTQMGQEVILRCVPISNHLYFYWYRQILGQKVEFLVSFYNNEISEKSEIFDDQFSVERPDGSNFTLKIRSTKLEDSAMYFCAGDRGRNTEAFFGQGTRLTVV.

This rearrangement joins TRBV30 to TRBJ1-1, with TRBD1 identical over 7 bases. Germline V gene data show CDR1 as GTSNPN and CDR2 as SVGIG (reference sequence). The CDR3 length is 14 residues. The junction had 11 bases not matched to a gene; V was cut back by 6 bases and J by 4 bases. CDR3 region: CACSLTTGFTEAFF. The CDR3 DNA reads as TGTGCCTGCTCACTGACGACAGGGTTCACTGAAGCTTTCTTT.